Following are 9 T cell receptor beta chains from one sample sequenced in a study of cytomegalovirus exposure and HLA in healthy donors. 13 Jbeta primers and 60 Vbeta primers were used for the PCR. Sequencing used immunoSEQ multiplex PCR; TCRdb keeps in-frame clones, though not all of them. Of fewer than 200,000 clones listed, roughly 89% are singletons. Sequenced material: PBMCs. Source of these receptors: a woman aged 30 to 39 in good health and CMV-seronegative.

The V and J genes are TRBV12-5 and TRBJ1-1, with D possibly being TRBD1 (5 bases). The V and J ends lost 5 bases and 1 base respectively, with 11 bases between them. Germline assignment: CDR1 LGHNT and CDR2 FRNRAP. This CDR3 has 14 residues. CDR3 residues: CASGTPQGNTEAFF. The CDR3 nucleotides read TGTGCTAGTGGTACCCCTCAGGGGAACACTGAAGCTTTCTTT. The variable domain in full, completed from reference TRBV12-5 and TRBJ1-1, reads DARVTQTPRHKVTEMGQEVTMRCQPILGHNTVFWYRQTMMQGLELLAYFRNRAPLDDSGMPKDRFSAEMPDATLATLKIQPSEPRDSAVYFCASGTPQGNTEAFFGQGTRLTVV.

This chain joins TRBV5-4 and TRBJ2-5; the match to TRBD1 covers 7 bases. This CDR3 spans 14 amino acids. Germline CDR1 is SGHNT and CDR2 is YYREEE (reference sequence). V shed 5 bases and J 5 bases; nucleotides not matched to a gene: 9. The DNA of the CDR3 is TGTGCCAGCAGTCGCGACAGGGTTTTGGAGACCCAGTACTTC. It translates to CASSRDRVLETQYF.

In this sample, this clone turned up a few times. This chain connects TRBV9 to TRBJ1-1; D is perhaps TRBD1 (5 bases). This CDR3 comprises 16 residues. V was cut by 3 bases and J by 1 base, with 16 bases left in between. The V gene's germline CDR1 is SGDLS and CDR2 YYNGEE. DNA of the CDR3: TGTGCCAGCAGCGCACAGAACAGGATCGGGAACACTGAAGCTTTCTTT. This codes for CASSAQNRIGNTEAFF. Full variable domain (rest looked up from reference TRBV9 and TRBJ1-1): DSGVTQTPKHLITATGQRVTLRCSPRSGDLSVYWYQQSLDQGLQFLIQYYNGEERAKGNILERFSAQQFPDLHSELNLSSLELGDSALYFCASSAQNRIGNTEAFFGQGTRLTVV.

The rearrangement links TRBV4-3 to TRBJ2-1; perhaps TRBD2 as D (5 bases). CDR1 is LGHNA and CDR2 is YSLEER in the germline V gene. V was clipped by 1 base and J by 0 bases, with 10 bases between them. The CDR3 length is 16 residues. The CDR3 loop reads CASSQVARSSYNEQFF. The CDR3 bases are TGCGCCAGCAGCCAAGTAGCGCGTAGCTCCTACAATGAGCAGTTCTTC.

The V call is TRBV9, the J call TRBJ1-3; D not resolved. The ends were cut back, 2 bases at V and 7 bases at J, with 13 bases in the middle. Per the germline V gene, CDR1 is SGDLS and CDR2 is YYNGEE. This CDR3 comprises 14 residues. The CDR3 bases are TGTGCCAGCAGCGTTGGAGGGTACGGGAACACCATATATTTT. Translating it yields CASSVGGYGNTIYF.

CDR3 amino acids: CASSSRTGTTSSPLHF. The CDR3 DNA reads TGTGCCAGTAGTTCCCGGACAGGGACAACCAGTTCACCCCTCCACTTT. The chain joins TRBV19 to TRBJ1-6; 8 nucleotides agree with TRBD1. The CDR3 covers 16 residues. V was pared by 5 bases and J by 9 bases, with 12 bases of the junction left unmatched. Germline-derived CDR1 and CDR2 are LNHDA and SQIVND (reference sequence). Looking up the rest from reference TRBV19 and TRBJ1-6 gives the full variable domain: DGGITQSPKYLFRKEGQNVTLSCEQNLNHDAMYWYRQDPGQGLRLIYYSQIVNDFQKGDIAEGYSVSREKKESFPLTVTSAQKNPTAFYLCASSSRTGTTSSPLHFGNGTRLTVT.

This chain joins TRBV5-6 and TRBJ2-5, with TRBD2 matching 10 bases. The CDR3 contains 17 residues. Trimming cost V 2 bases and J 4 bases; bases outside gene matches: 11. Germline V gene sequence: CDR1 SGHDT, CDR2 YYEEEE. The CDR3 region has the DNA TGTGCCAGCAGCTTAAGAGGGCCCGGACTAGCGGCAGAGACCCAGTACTTC. This gives the protein CASSLRGPGLAAETQYF.

This chain uses TRBV6-1 with TRBJ2-3; possibly TRBD2 for D (5 bases). CDR1 MNHNS and CDR2 SASEGT come from the germline V gene. V was clipped by 4 bases and J by 0 bases, with 14 bases between them. This CDR3 is 16 amino acids long. CDR3 DNA sequence: TGTGCCAGCAGTGCCCTAGGAGCGGCTAGCACAGATACGCAGTATTTT. Amino acids: CASSALGAASTDTQYF.

The J gene is TRBJ1-1, the V gene TRBV7-2; 7 bases map to TRBD1. Germline V gene lookup returns CDR1 SGHTA and CDR2 FQGNSA. With 4 bases clipped from V and 7 bases from J, the junction kept 12 bases outside the gene matches. The CDR3 runs 15 residues. The CDR3 is CASSSLQGTGDEAFF. CDR3 nucleotides: TGTGCCAGCAGCTCTCTACAGGGGACTGGGGATGAAGCTTTCTTT.